What follows are 8 T cell receptor beta chains derived from one specimen sequenced in a study of cytomegalovirus exposure and HLA in healthy donors. Amplification used 60 Vbeta primers and 13 Jbeta primers. Profiling relied on immunoSEQ multiplex PCR, and the TCRdb table lists in-frame clones only, not all of them. The data show about 120,000 clones, around 86% seen once. The sequenced sample consisted of PBMCs. The source is a woman in her 30s in good health and CMV-seronegative.

The chain recombines TRBV27 with TRBJ1-1; the match to TRBD1 covers 7 bases. This CDR3 has 18 residues. The germline V gene has CDR1 MNHEY and CDR2 SMNVEV (reference sequence). V shed 5 bases, J shed 3 bases, and the junction held 18 bases outside the gene matches. CDR3 in amino acids: CASSIRAPTGSGYTEAFF. The DNA of the CDR3 is TGTGCCAGCAGTATCAGGGCCCCGACAGGGAGTGGGTACACTGAAGCTTTCTTT.

Only one count was recorded for this clone. The chain links TRBV4-3 to TRBJ2-3, with a possible D match to TRBD2 (5 bases). The CDR3 runs 17 residues. The germline V gene encodes CDR1 LGHNA and CDR2 YSLEER. Deletions cut 4 bases from V and 2 bases from J, with 19 bases between. CDR3 sequence reads: CASSPEGPRAFTDTQYF. DNA of the CDR3: TGCGCCAGCAGCCCAGAGGGCCCGCGAGCCTTCACAGATACGCAGTATTTT.

This rearrangement joins TRBV6-1 to TRBJ2-5; 11 bases fit TRBD1. The DNA end favors TRBJ2-7, so the J call may be wrong. The CDR3 sequence is 14 residues long. From germline, CDR1 is MNHNS and CDR2 SASEGT. In DNA form, the CDR3 reads TGTGCCAGCAGCCTGGACAGGGGGCTAGACGAGCAGTACTTC. It specifies CASSLDRGLDEQYF.

The V gene is TRBV28, the J gene TRBJ1-6; 8 bases are a match to TRBD1. Germline V gene lookup returns CDR1 MDHEN and CDR2 SYDVKM. V lost 3 bases, J lost 9 bases, and 7 bases stayed unmatched. CDR3 length: 15 amino acids. The chain's CDR3 is CASSFADREASPLHF. CDR3 nucleotide sequence: TGTGCCAGCAGTTTTGCGGACAGGGAGGCTTCACCCCTCCACTTT.

The chain joins TRBV9 to TRBJ2-3, with TRBD2 matching 8 bases. The V segment lost 3 bases and the J segment 8 bases; nucleotides outside the gene matches: 11. CDR1 and CDR2 from the germline V gene are SGDLS and YYNGEE. The CDR3 has 15 amino acids. Written as DNA, the CDR3 is TGTGCCAGCAGCGCACATAGCGGGAATCGGGCTACGCAGTATTTT. Its protein is CASSAHSGNRATQYF.

The rearrangement uses TRBV2 and TRBJ1-1; 9 bases are a match to TRBD1. The germline V gene has CDR1 SNHLY and CDR2 FYNNEI. The CDR3 is 13 amino acids. V shed 7 bases, J shed 4 bases, and the junction held 4 bases outside the gene matches. The CDR3 reads CASKGDRATEAFF. The DNA for the CDR3 is TGTGCCAGCAAAGGGGACAGGGCCACTGAAGCTTTCTTT.

The chain combines TRBV6-5 with TRBJ2-7; D remains unclear. The germline V and J ends were trimmed by 6 bases and 1 base, with 13 bases remaining between them. The CDR3 has 14 residues. Germline loops: CDR1 MNHEY, CDR2 SVGAGI. CDR3 bases: TGTGCCAGCAGCCGTACGAGCTTATCCTACGAGCAGTACTTC. Amino acids: CASSRTSLSYEQYF.

V gene TRBV5-4 combines with J gene TRBJ2-5; TRBD2 matches 7 bases. Germline V lookup: CDR1 SGHNT, CDR2 YYREEE (reference sequence). The CDR3 extends over 16 amino acids. The V gene end was trimmed by 1 base and the J gene end by 5 bases; junction bases not matched to a gene: 11. The CDR3 spells CASSLYGRGSQETQYF. CDR3 in DNA: TGTGCCAGCAGCTTGTACGGACGCGGGAGTCAGGAGACCCAGTACTTC. The full variable domain, in which reference TRBV5-4 and TRBJ2-5 provide the parts outside the CDR3, is ETGVTQSPTHLIKTRGQQVTLRCSSQSGHNTVSWYQQALGQGPQFIFQYYREEENGRGNFPPRFSGLQFPNYSSELNVNALELDDSALYLCASSLYGRGSQETQYFGPGTRLLVL.